A selection of T cell receptor beta chains follows, all from one sample in a study of Tregs in tolerant kidney transplant recipients. The method was immunoSEQ multiplex PCR; TCRdb's version includes in-frame clones alone and lacks a portion of them. The table includes more than 60,000 clones, roughly nine tenths detected once. The sample in question was CD4+ T cells from blood, obtained before the transplant. These receptors originate from a human donor who received a combined kidney and bone marrow transplant. Each CDR3 is given with its conserved first and last residue. D genes are given only for firm matches. Expanded clones get a size class; other rows say once, few or many, or leave the size out.

d_gene: .
v_gene: TRBV28
j_gene: TRBJ1-5
abundance: .
CDR3nt: TGTGCCAGCAGTTCAGACAGACGCTATAGCAATCAGCCCCAGCATTTT
CDR3aa: CASSSDRRYSNQPQHF

d_gene: TRBD1
v_gene: TRBV6-5
j_gene: TRBJ2-7
abundance: .
CDR3nt: TGTGCCAGCAGTAGAGACAGGGAAGGCTACGAGCAGTACTTC
CDR3aa: CASSRDREGYEQYF

d_gene: .
v_gene: TRBV28
j_gene: TRBJ1-5
abundance: few
CDR3nt: TGTGCCAGCAGTCACGGTAGCAATCAGCCCCAGCATTTT
CDR3aa: CASSHGSNQPQHF

d_gene: .
v_gene: TRBV30
j_gene: TRBJ2-6
abundance: .
CDR3nt: TGTGCCTGGAGTGTACAGCGGTCCTTTGGGGCCAACGTCCTGACTTTC
CDR3aa: CAWSVQRSFGANVLTF

d_gene: TRBD2
v_gene: TRBV7-8
j_gene: TRBJ2-7
abundance: .
CDR3nt: TGTGCCAGCAGCCCGGGGGGGTACGAGCAGTACTTC
CDR3aa: CASSPGGYEQYF

d_gene: .
v_gene: TRBV7-3
j_gene: TRBJ2-1
abundance: once
CDR3nt: TGTGCCAGCAGCCTGGACACGAACAATGAGCAGTTCTTC
CDR3aa: CASSLDTNNEQFF

d_gene: TRBD1
v_gene: TRBV5-1
j_gene: TRBJ2-6
abundance: once
CDR3nt: TGCGCCAGCAGCTTAGAGGGGACAGGGGCTGGGGCCAACGTCCTGACTTTC
CDR3aa: CASSLEGTGAGANVLTF

d_gene: .
v_gene: TRBV11-2
j_gene: TRBJ2-1
abundance: .
CDR3nt: TGTGCCAGCAGCCTCATCCCCTCAGGGGGGAGAATGGGCAATGAGCAGTTCTTC
CDR3aa: CASSLIPSGGRMGNEQFF

d_gene: TRBD1
v_gene: TRBV30
j_gene: TRBJ1-2
abundance: .
CDR3nt: TGTGCCTGGGGGGGTACAGGGGGCAGAGGCTACACCTTC
CDR3aa: CAWGGTGGRGYTF

d_gene: .
v_gene: TRBV6-1
j_gene: TRBJ1-5
abundance: .
CDR3nt: TGTGCCAGCGAGACGACTACAGCACTCAATCAGCCCCAGCATTTT
CDR3aa: CASETTTALNQPQHF

d_gene: .
v_gene: TRBV4-1
j_gene: TRBJ2-1
abundance: .
CDR3nt: TGCGCCAGCAGCCAAGTGGCCCCGGGGAACAATGAGCAGTTCTTC
CDR3aa: CASSQVAPGNNEQFF

d_gene: .
v_gene: TRBV5-4
j_gene: TRBJ2-7
abundance: .
CDR3nt: TGTGCCAGCAGCCCGGGTGTCGGATTCCTCTACGAGCAGTACTTC
CDR3aa: CASSPGVGFLYEQYF

d_gene: .
v_gene: TRBV27
j_gene: TRBJ1-5
abundance: .
CDR3nt: TGTGCCAGCATGACCCTAGGTAGTCGTCAGCCCCAGCATTTT
CDR3aa: CASMTLGSRQPQHF

d_gene: TRBD1
v_gene: TRBV2
j_gene: TRBJ2-2
abundance: .
CDR3nt: TGTGCCAGCGGGTCAGGGGGATGGGGGGAGCTGTTTTTT
CDR3aa: CASGSGGWGELFF

d_gene: .
v_gene: TRBV6-6
j_gene: TRBJ1-5
abundance: .
CDR3nt: TGTGCCAGCAGTTTACCTGCGAATCAGCCCCAGCATTTT
CDR3aa: CASSLPANQPQHF

d_gene: .
v_gene: TRBV28
j_gene: TRBJ1-1
abundance: .
CDR3nt: TGTGCCACGGGTTTTTCAACTAACACTGAAGCTTTCTTT
CDR3aa: CATGFSTNTEAFF

d_gene: .
v_gene: TRBV5-1
j_gene: TRBJ2-7
abundance: .
CDR3nt: TGCGCCAGCAGCCCTCGTTCCCCACTGGAGCAGTACTTC
CDR3aa: CASSPRSPLEQYF

d_gene: TRBD1
v_gene: TRBV11-1
j_gene: TRBJ2-1
abundance: .
CDR3nt: TGTGCCAGCAGCCAGACCGGGACAGCCCACTACAATGAGCAGTTCTTC
CDR3aa: CASSQTGTAHYNEQFF

d_gene: TRBD2
v_gene: TRBV7-8
j_gene: TRBJ2-1
abundance: .
CDR3nt: TGTGCCAGCAGCCAGCAGAATCCGGGACTAGCGTCCCCCCAATTCTTC
CDR3aa: CASSQQNPGLASPQFF

d_gene: TRBD2
v_gene: TRBV7-6
j_gene: TRBJ2-3
abundance: once
CDR3nt: TGTGCCAGCAGCCCACTAGCGGGAGGGATCACAGATACGCAGTATTTT
CDR3aa: CASSPLAGGITDTQYF

d_gene: .
v_gene: TRBV2
j_gene: TRBJ1-3
abundance: once
CDR3nt: TGTGCCAGCAAGCAGGGCCACTCTGGAAACACCATATATTTT
CDR3aa: CASKQGHSGNTIYF

d_gene: .
v_gene: TRBV30
j_gene: TRBJ1-3
abundance: .
CDR3nt: TGTGCCTGGAGTGGCAGCTCTGGAAACACCATATATTTT
CDR3aa: CAWSGSSGNTIYF

d_gene: .
v_gene: TRBV27
j_gene: TRBJ2-3
abundance: .
CDR3nt: TGTGCCAGCAGTTTAGCGGGTCCGACAGATACGCAGTATTTT
CDR3aa: CASSLAGPTDTQYF

d_gene: TRBD1
v_gene: TRBV18
j_gene: TRBJ2-3
abundance: .
CDR3nt: TGTGCCAGCTCACCAGGGACAGGGAGGCCAGATACGCAGTATTTT
CDR3aa: CASSPGTGRPDTQYF

d_gene: TRBD1
v_gene: TRBV15
j_gene: TRBJ1-4
abundance: .
CDR3nt: TGTGCCACCAGCAGAGGAGGGACAGGGCAAGAAAAACTGTTTTTT
CDR3aa: CATSRGGTGQEKLFF

d_gene: .
v_gene: TRBV2
j_gene: TRBJ2-5
abundance: .
CDR3nt: TGTGCCAGCAGGCTACAAGAGACCCAGTACTTC
CDR3aa: CASRLQETQYF

d_gene: .
v_gene: TRBV2
j_gene: TRBJ1-1
abundance: .
CDR3nt: TGTGCCAGCAGTGAACAGAACACTGAAGCTTTCTTT
CDR3aa: CASSEQNTEAFF

d_gene: .
v_gene: TRBV15
j_gene: TRBJ2-7
abundance: .
CDR3nt: TGTGCCACCAGCAGAGATCCGGGTTCCACCTACGAGCAGTACTTC
CDR3aa: CATSRDPGSTYEQYF

d_gene: TRBD2
v_gene: TRBV2
j_gene: TRBJ2-3
abundance: .
CDR3nt: TGTGCCAGCAGTGTTTACGGGAGGGCCACAGATACGCAGTATTTT
CDR3aa: CASSVYGRATDTQYF

d_gene: TRBD1
v_gene: TRBV10-3
j_gene: TRBJ2-5
abundance: .
CDR3nt: TGTGCCATCAGCTCCGGGACAGGGGTGTTAGAGACCCAGTACTTC
CDR3aa: CAISSGTGVLETQYF

d_gene: .
v_gene: TRBV29-1
j_gene: TRBJ2-1
abundance: .
CDR3nt: TGCAGCGTTGAAGTCAGCGGATCCTACAATGAGCAGTTCTTC
CDR3aa: CSVEVSGSYNEQFF

d_gene: TRBD1
v_gene: TRBV5-6
j_gene: TRBJ2-7
abundance: .
CDR3nt: TGTGCCAGCAGCTTAAACAGGGGGGTCACCTACGAGCAGTACTTC
CDR3aa: CASSLNRGVTYEQYF

d_gene: TRBD1
v_gene: TRBV19
j_gene: TRBJ2-1
abundance: .
CDR3nt: TGTGCCAGTTCCCCGGGGACAGGGGGCAATGAGCAGTTCTTC
CDR3aa: CASSPGTGGNEQFF

d_gene: TRBD2
v_gene: TRBV5-1
j_gene: TRBJ2-7
abundance: .
CDR3nt: TGCGCCAGCAGCTTCGGACTAGCGGGAGAGTACGAGCAGTACTTC
CDR3aa: CASSFGLAGEYEQYF

d_gene: .
v_gene: TRBV7-8
j_gene: TRBJ1-4
abundance: .
CDR3nt: TGTGCCAGCAGCTTAGTGGCAGGGGTTGAAAAACTGTTTTTT
CDR3aa: CASSLVAGVEKLFF

d_gene: .
v_gene: TRBV18
j_gene: TRBJ2-1
abundance: .
CDR3nt: TGTGCCAGCTCACCACGGGAGGACGGGGCTAATGAGCAGTTCTTC
CDR3aa: CASSPREDGANEQFF

d_gene: .
v_gene: TRBV5-8
j_gene: TRBJ2-2
abundance: .
CDR3nt: TGTGCCAGCAGCGTGGACAGTGTGAACACCGGGGAGCTGTTTTTT
CDR3aa: CASSVDSVNTGELFF

d_gene: .
v_gene: TRBV5-1
j_gene: TRBJ2-5
abundance: .
CDR3nt: TGCGCCAGCAGCTTCACAGATGGGGGCCCTGAGACCCAGTACTTC
CDR3aa: CASSFTDGGPETQYF

d_gene: .
v_gene: TRBV7-7
j_gene: TRBJ2-1
abundance: few
CDR3nt: TGTGCTAGCAGCTTGACCGAGGACTCCTGGGGTGAGCAGTTCTTC
CDR3aa: CASSLTEDSWGEQFF

d_gene: .
v_gene: TRBV5-1
j_gene: TRBJ2-1
abundance: .
CDR3nt: TGCGCCAGCAGCTTGACCCGGGACAAAACACCGAATGAGCAGTTCTTC
CDR3aa: CASSLTRDKTPNEQFF

d_gene: .
v_gene: TRBV21-1
j_gene: TRBJ1-4
abundance: .
CDR3nt: TGTGCCAGCAGCACAACAGGCAGGGGGCGGCACAATGATCGGAAACTGTTTTTT
CDR3aa: CASSTTGRGRHNDRKLFF

d_gene: .
v_gene: TRBV28
j_gene: TRBJ1-1
abundance: .
CDR3nt: TGTGCCAGCAGTTTAGGAGGGAAGCCTGAAGCTTTCTTT
CDR3aa: CASSLGGKPEAFF

d_gene: .
v_gene: TRBV28
j_gene: TRBJ2-7
abundance: .
CDR3nt: TGTGCCAGCAGTTTATCCAGGGTACCCTACGAGCAGTACTTC
CDR3aa: CASSLSRVPYEQYF

d_gene: TRBD2
v_gene: TRBV19
j_gene: TRBJ2-7
abundance: .
CDR3nt: TGTGCCAGTAGTCCCAGTACTAGCGGGAGCTCCTACGAGCAGTACTTC
CDR3aa: CASSPSTSGSSYEQYF

d_gene: TRBD2
v_gene: TRBV9
j_gene: TRBJ2-5
abundance: .
CDR3nt: TGTGCCAGCAGCGTAGGGGAGCGGGGAGAGACCCAGTACTTC
CDR3aa: CASSVGERGETQYF

d_gene: TRBD1
v_gene: TRBV28
j_gene: TRBJ1-5
abundance: .
CDR3nt: TGTGCCAGCAGCCGGAGGGACAGGGGATCGGCTCAGCCCCAGCATTTT
CDR3aa: CASSRRDRGSAQPQHF

d_gene: .
v_gene: TRBV28
j_gene: TRBJ2-3
abundance: .
CDR3nt: TGTGCCAGCCAAGGGACACCCTGGCCAGATACGCAGTATTTT
CDR3aa: CASQGTPWPDTQYF

d_gene: .
v_gene: TRBV7-3
j_gene: TRBJ2-4
abundance: .
CDR3nt: TGTGCCAGCAGCGAGACTAGAGAGAACATTCAGTACTTC
CDR3aa: CASSETRENIQYF

d_gene: TRBD1
v_gene: TRBV25-1
j_gene: TRBJ2-3
abundance: .
CDR3nt: TGTGCCAGCAGCGGCAGGGGGCGCGGCACAGATACGCAGTATTTT
CDR3aa: CASSGRGRGTDTQYF

d_gene: .
v_gene: TRBV28
j_gene: TRBJ2-5
abundance: .
CDR3nt: TGTGCCAGCAGTCCGGGGGGCCGCCAAGAGACCCAGTACTTC
CDR3aa: CASSPGGRQETQYF

d_gene: TRBD1
v_gene: TRBV5-1
j_gene: TRBJ2-2
abundance: .
CDR3nt: TGCGCCAGCAGCTTGGGGACAGGGGGAGACACCGGGGAGCTGTTTTTT
CDR3aa: CASSLGTGGDTGELFF

d_gene: .
v_gene: TRBV15
j_gene: TRBJ2-1
abundance: .
CDR3nt: TGTGCCACCAGCAGAGGTTACGGGTCCTACAATGAGCAGTTCTTC
CDR3aa: CATSRGYGSYNEQFF

d_gene: .
v_gene: TRBV25-1
j_gene: TRBJ2-5
abundance: .
CDR3nt: TGTGCCAGCAGTGAATATTTAGGCAGGGAGACCCAGTACTTC
CDR3aa: CASSEYLGRETQYF

d_gene: TRBD1
v_gene: TRBV28
j_gene: TRBJ2-7
abundance: once
CDR3nt: TGTGCCAGCATGATGCCAGGGGGCGCGGGGAACTACGAGCAGTACTTC
CDR3aa: CASMMPGGAGNYEQYF

d_gene: .
v_gene: TRBV5-4
j_gene: TRBJ1-4
abundance: .
CDR3nt: TGTGCCAGCAGCTTGGCCCCCGACAGCGATAATGAAAAACTGTTTTTT
CDR3aa: CASSLAPDSDNEKLFF